This T cell receptor (beta chain) was sequenced in a study of T cells in Graves' hyperthyroidism and ophthalmopathy (dated by TCRdb to the late 2010s). About the investigation overall: Peripheral blood was collected at initial diagnosis, before any treatment. A discovery cohort of about a hundred patients, fewer than 50 with Graves' ophthalmopathy and roughly 59 with stable Graves' hyperthyroidism, was used to find distinguishing TCR V-J signatures. Whether ophthalmopathy could be predicted prospectively was tested in an independent validation cohort made up of approximately 19 hyperthyroidism patients plus 17 patients who later progressed to ophthalmopathy. The roughly 99 discovery patients were divided at random into training and test sets in a 7:3 ratio. The study also compared thyroid tissue and blood T-cell repertoires from about 6 Graves' hyperthyroidism patients. Following sampling, methimazole starting at 30 mg daily was given to hyperthyroidism patients, and high-dose intravenous methylprednisolone was given to ophthalmopathy patients. The paper describes TCR Vbeta CDR3 sequencing of some 130 peripheral blood samples, made up of some 40 ophthalmopathy patients, around 78 hyperthyroidism patients and 17 progressor patients.

Comment on this clonotype: Its antigen remains undetermined. The input lacks base qualities; no much larger clone sits a single base away.

Stable Graves' hyperthyroidism was defined as the absence of progression to ophthalmopathy over 18 months of follow-up. The hyperthyroidism patients were between 18 and 65 years old and newly diagnosed, with a disease duration of less than 2 months. Exclusion was applied to patients with uncontrolled infections, other autoimmune diseases, pregnancy or lactation. Diagnoses relied on clinical symptoms, serum thyroxine and TRAb, thyroid ultrasound and orbital computed tomography. PBMCs were separated from around 9.1 ml of fresh peripheral blood using Ficoll-Paque density gradient centrifugation. Total RNA was extracted using Trizol reagent, and RNA quality was assessed on an Agilent 2100 Bioanalyzer. The TCR beta CDR3 regions were amplified from the RNA transcripts. The TCR CDR3 was subjected to a first round of RT-PCR using the HTBI primer set and the Qiagen OneStep RT-PCR kit. A second multiplex PCR round built the libraries, followed by size selection and purification. Paired-end sequencing of the libraries was performed with 100 bp reads on an Illumina HiSeq2000. As for the original processing: SOAPnuke was used to process the raw data, throwing out any read that contained adapters or uncalled bases, had a mean Phred below 15, or lacked an exact constant-primer or identifier match. COPE v1.2.5 was used to merge the high-quality paired reads, and each unique nucleotide sequence was defined as a clonotype. MiTCR v1.1 was used to align clonotypes to the IMGT TRBV, TRBD and TRBJ reference segments. Analysis was restricted to V-J combinations with a frequency above 0.0001, which covered about 99% of repertoires. A TCS score was defined as the ratio between F50 (clonal expansion) and ExV (chaos), using BLOSUM62-based TCRdist between CDR3 peptides within each V-J. Welch's t-statistics and random forest reduced roughly 500 V-J features to 13, which were used in a naive Bayes classifier (R e1071). Through fastp at Q25 and MiXCR, TCRdb rebuilt clones from the public reads, retaining in-frame beta chains. When rows share a CDR3 protein, they turn into one entry using the most common DNA and genes. These V and J calls derive from TCRdb rather than the authors' analysis. The sample records roughly 750,000 distinct CDR3 sequences, about a sixth of which are singletons. Around 7.7% of the sample goes to the ten largest clones.

Results and caveats for the whole study, not just this receptor: No statistical method was used to set the sample size in advance, and investigators knew the group allocation. Blood samples also contained most of the expanded thyroid clonotypes (frequency above 0.001), which suggests that blood repertoires may reflect thyroid immune responses. In validation, the model predicted progression to ophthalmopathy a median of roughly 6.2 months before onset, with 70% to 71% sensitivity and roughly 73% specificity. Ophthalmopathy was separated from stable hyperthyroidism by a 13 V-J signature model, with around 88% sensitivity and roughly 81% specificity obtained in cross-validation and 80%/75% obtained in testing.

The clonotype was recovered from a man aged 18 to 35 with Graves' hyperthyroidism. Input material: blood.

Read as DNA, the sequence is TGTGCCAGCAGCCTCCAAGGGCAGAATCAGCCCCAGCATTTT. Its protein is CASSLQGQNQPQHF. Rearrangement joined TRBV9 to TRBJ1-5; the D gene cannot be resolved reliably. CDR1 and CDR2 were assigned from the germline V gene as SGDLS and YYNGEE. Relative to germline, V is 4 bases shorter and J is 4 bases shorter, with 12 bases between their ends. Taken from cysteine to phenylalanine, the CDR3 has 14 residues. The only DNA kept is the CDR3, 42 bases in frame from the first base.